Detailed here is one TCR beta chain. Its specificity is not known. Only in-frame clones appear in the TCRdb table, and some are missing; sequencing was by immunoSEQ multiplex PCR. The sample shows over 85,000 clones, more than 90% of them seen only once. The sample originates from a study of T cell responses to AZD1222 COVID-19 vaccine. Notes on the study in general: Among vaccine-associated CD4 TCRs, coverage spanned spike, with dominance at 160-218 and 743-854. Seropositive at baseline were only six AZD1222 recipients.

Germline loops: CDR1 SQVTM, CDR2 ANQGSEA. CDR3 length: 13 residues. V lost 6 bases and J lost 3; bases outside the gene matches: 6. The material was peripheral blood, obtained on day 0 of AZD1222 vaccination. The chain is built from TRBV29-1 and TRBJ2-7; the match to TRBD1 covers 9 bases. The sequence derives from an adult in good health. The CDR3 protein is CSVGTGPNYEQYF. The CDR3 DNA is TGCAGCGTGGGGACAGGGCCGAACTACGAGCAGTACTTC.